The 12 T cell receptor beta chains below were found in one sample sequenced in a study of blood T cells in healthy people across ages. The use of a sample-barcoded 5' primer and a J-beta primer mix characterized a second PCR of about 6 to 11 cycles. MiXCR, run by TCRdb on the 5' RACE reads, gives a single entry per CDR3 protein. The table includes just under 900,000 distinct CDR3 sequences, 29% detected once. The source material was blood. These receptors originate from a woman aged 80 or older in good health.

This clonotype has ten or more counts. A much bigger clone sits one base away, suggesting this may be a read error. This sequence joins TRBV7-2 and TRBJ2-1; D is unresolved. Germline CDR1 SGHTA, CDR2 FQGNSA. The CDR3 contains 14 residues. With 4 bases removed from V and 3 bases from J, the gap between germline ends came to 10 bases. The CDR3 DNA sequence: TGTGCCAGCAGCTGGGCCTGGGACTACAATGAGCAGTTCTTC. Protein product: CASSWAWDYNEQFF.

This clonotype was observed many times. This chain uses TRBV6-1 with TRBJ2-1; TRBD2 agrees at 8 bases. The germline V gene encodes CDR1 MNHNS and CDR2 SASEGT. CDR3 length: 16 amino acids. With 2 bases clipped from V and 7 bases from J, the junction kept 10 bases outside the gene matches. The DNA for the CDR3 is TGTGCCAGCAGTGAATGGTTAGCGGGATCCAAGAATGAGCAGTTCTTC. Translation gives CASSEWLAGSKNEQFF.

This clonotype was seen many times. The rearrangement joins TRBV7-9 to TRBJ2-1; tentatively, D is TRBD1 or TRBD2 (6 bases each). Germline V gene lookup returns CDR1 SEHNR and CDR2 FQNEAQ (reference sequence). The CDR3 totals 17 residues. V shed 4 bases and J shed 7 bases, with 23 bases lying between them. The CDR3 region has the DNA TGTGCCAGCAGCTCTTGGGGGGCGGGACTCTCGTCTAATGAGCAGTTCTTC. This encodes CASSSWGAGLSSNEQFF.

As concerns this clonotype: A much more abundant neighbour one base away suggests this may be a read error. Given the absence of the conserved phenylalanine or tryptophan at the CDR3 end, a read error is likely. V usage is TRBV7-2 and J usage is TRBJ1-2; the match to TRBD1 covers 10 bases. Germline CDR1 SGHTA, CDR2 FQGNSA. This CDR3 comprises 14 residues. Trimming at V came to 5 bases and at J to 5 bases, leaving 5 bases not matched to a gene. The CDR3: CASSSRDRGYGYTC. The CDR3 nucleotides are TGTGCCAGCAGCAGCCGGGACAGGGGATATGGCTACACCTGC.

Many counts were recorded for this clonotype. J is TRBJ1-2 and V is TRBV20-1; 7 positions agree with TRBD1. After removal of 5 bases from V and 5 bases from J, the junction contained 17 bases not matched to a gene. The CDR3 consists of 16 residues. The germline V gene has CDR1 DFQATT and CDR2 SNEGSKA (reference sequence). The CDR3 sequence is CSALTLTLQGKYGYTF. CDR3 bases: TGCAGTGCTCTGACCCTGACCTTACAGGGGAAATATGGCTACACCTTC.

This clonotype was counted ten times or more. The genes are TRBV7-8 and TRBJ1-5; TRBD1 matches 8 bases. The length of the CDR3 is 16 residues. The germline V gene has CDR1 SGHVS and CDR2 FQNEAQ. Losses at the gene ends were 4 bases for V and 8 bases for J; bases not matched to a gene: 13. This CDR3 is CASSSTAGQVVEPQHF. CDR3 in DNA: TGTGCCAGCAGCTCCACAGCGGGACAGGTCGTTGAGCCCCAGCATTTT. The whole variable domain, remainder taken from reference TRBV7-8 and TRBJ1-5, is GAGVSQSPRYKVAKRGQDVALRCDPISGHVSLFWYQQALGQGPEFLTYFQNEAQLDKSGLPSDRFFAERPEGSVSTLKIQRTQQEDSAVYLCASSSTAGQVVEPQHFGDGTRLSIL.

This clonotype occurred a few times. This chain links TRBV4-1 with TRBJ1-1; D gene unclear. The CDR3 sequence is 16 residues long. The germline V gene has CDR1 MGHRA and CDR2 YSYEKL. Trimming stripped 4 bases from V and 0 bases from J, with 15 bases between. The CDR3 sequence: CASSLGSGLMNTEAFF. The CDR3 DNA follows: TGCGCCAGCAGCCTGGGGTCGGGGTTGATGAACACTGAAGCTTTCTTT.

As regards this clonotype: This may be a read error, as it is one base from a much larger clone. The chain links TRBV3-1 to TRBJ2-1; D possibly corresponds to TRBD2 (6 bases). The CDR3 runs to 17 residues. Trimming left V 4 bases short and J 5 bases short, with 21 bases between. CDR1 LGHDT and CDR2 YNNKEL come from the germline V gene (reference sequence). The CDR3, as DNA: TGTGCCAGCAGCCGTAGCGGCACCAACCTAACCAACAATGAGCAGTTCTTC. Its protein product is CASSRSGTNLTNNEQFF.

With regard to this clonotype: Being one base from a much bigger clone, this may be a read error. The CDR3 nucleotides are TGTGCCAGCAGGACAGACCGCTATGGCTACACCTTC. Translation gives CASRTDRYGYTF. The genes are TRBV2 and TRBJ1-2, with TRBD1 as a possible D gene (5 bases). Germline lookup yields CDR1 SNHLY and CDR2 FYNNEI. The V gene lost 6 bases and the J gene lost 4 bases, with 9 bases spanning the gap. CDR3 length equals 12 residues.

V is TRBV30 and J is TRBJ1-5; TRBD1 agrees at 9 bases. Trimming at V came to 0 bases and at J to 4 bases, leaving 1 base not matched to a gene. The CDR3 has 14 amino acids. Germline V gives CDR1 GTSNPN, CDR2 SVGIG (reference sequence). This CDR3 is CAWSVGTGNQPQHF. The CDR3 DNA reads TGTGCCTGGAGTGTTGGGACAGGGAATCAGCCCCAGCATTTT. Full variable domain (remainder filled in from reference TRBV30 and TRBJ1-5): SQTIHQWPATLVQPVGSPLSLECTVEGTSNPNLYWYRQAAGRGLQLLFYSVGIGQISSEVPQNLSASRPQDRQFILSSKKLLLSDSGFYLCAWSVGTGNQPQHFGDGTRLSIL.

This clonotype was recorded many times. This chain joins TRBV9 and TRBJ1-2, with unresolved D. From germline, CDR1 is SGDLS and CDR2 YYNGEE. The CDR3 sequence is 15 residues long. Trimming removed 0 bases at V and 4 bases at J, with 13 bases between. In nucleotides, the CDR3 is TGTGCCAGCAGCGTAGGCGGAGGGATCACCTATGGCTACACCTTC. This translates into CASSVGGGITYGYTF.

This sequence joins TRBV20-1 and TRBJ2-1; maybe TRBD2 (6 bases). V gave up 5 bases and J gave up 12 bases, with 11 bases separating them. The length of the CDR3 is 10 residues. Per the germline V gene, CDR1 is DFQATT and CDR2 is SNEGSKA (reference sequence). CDR3 sequence: CSADPGLQFF. In DNA form, the CDR3 reads TGCAGTGCTGATCCGGGACTGCAGTTCTTC.